The T cell receptor (beta chain) described here comes from a study of shared T cell receptors in the human thymus. The length of the CDR3 is 21 residues. V gave up 4 bases and J gave up 0 bases; unmatched junction bases: 18. Germline CDR1 and CDR2: LGHNA and YNFKEQ. Profiled with immunoSEQ multiplex PCR; TCRdb holds only in-frame clones, not every one. Among roughly 700,000 clones listed, roughly 88% were seen once. Another study also made use of these data, one on human thymus T cells. Turning to that study: In thymic and blood repertoires alike, V and J usage looked biased. Thymic repertoires from unrelated individuals overlapped highly, related research reported.

The sequencing sample was made of thymocytes. This clonotype was sampled from a boy under three years old with a congenital heart defect. The rearrangement links TRBV4-2 to TRBJ1-1; 12 nucleotides align to TRBD1. The CDR3 is CASSRVPGQGAPGGMNTEAFF. DNA of the CDR3: TGTGCCAGCAGCCGAGTTCCGGGACAGGGGGCGCCTGGGGGCATGAACACTGAAGCTTTCTTT.